The rows below give T cell receptor beta chains drawn from one sample of a study of T cell repertoires in cytomegalovirus infection. TCRdb re-derived calls from the reads in MiXCR, one entry per CDR3 protein. The table lists approximately 180,000 distinct CDR3 sequences, approximately 18% of them singletons. Sequencing was carried out using CD8+ T cells from PBMCs. These receptors all come from a human donor in good health (CMV status not recorded). Some clones in this sample may be carry-over from other donors' samples. CDR3s include the opening cysteine and the closing phenylalanine or tryptophan. The D gene is left open where the match is weak. Clone size is not always given. Where it is, it says once, few, many or a class for expanded clones.

TRBV11-2	-	-	TRBJ1-1	TGTGCCAGCGACTCCTTGAAAGGTAACACTGAAGCTTTCTTT	CASDSLKGNTEAFF
TRBV7-2	many	-	TRBJ2-5	TGTGCCAGCAGCGTTAGCCGGCTCACCCAAGAGACCCAGTACTTC	CASSVSRLTQETQYF
TRBV7-6	-	-	TRBJ2-2	TGTGCCAGCAGCTTATTTCGGCTAGGGAACACCGGGGAGCTGTTTTTT	CASSLFRLGNTGELFF
TRBV7-3	few	TRBD1	TRBJ2-4	TGTGCCAGCAGCTTAAGGGGACAGACTATTCAGTACTTC	CASSLRGQTIQYF
TRBV12-5	few	-	TRBJ2-3	TGTGCTAGTGGTTTGGGGGATACGCAGTATTTT	CASGLGDTQYF
TRBV7-9	-	TRBD1	TRBJ2-2	TGTGCCAGCAGCCGAACAGGGGGCGACACCGGGGAGCTGTTTTTT	CASSRTGGDTGELFF
TRBV12-3/TRBV12-4	-	TRBD1	TRBJ2-7	TGTGCCAGCGGGGGACAGGGACCCTTCTACGAGCAGTACTTC	CASGGQGPFYEQYF
TRBV7-9	-	TRBD1	TRBJ1-5	TGTGCCAGCAGCTTAGCGGACAGGGGCGTTAATCAGCCCCAGCATTTT	CASSLADRGVNQPQHF
TRBV15	few	TRBD1	TRBJ1-6	TGTGCCACCAGCAGGGACAGGGGAAATAATTCACCCCTCCACTTT	CATSRDRGNNSPLHF
TRBV6-1	-	TRBD1	TRBJ2-2	TGTGCCAGCACCCCGAGTGGAGGGACAGGCGGGGAGCTGTTTTTT	CASTPSGGTGGELFF
TRBV4-1	-	-	TRBJ2-7	TGCGCCAGCAGCCAAACCAGTAGCTCCTACGAGCAGTACTTC	CASSQTSSSYEQYF
TRBV7-2	-	TRBD1	TRBJ2-7	TGTGCCAGCAGTCGTCTAGCAGGGGGCACCTACGAGCAGTACTTC	CASSRLAGGTYEQYF
TRBV4-1	-	-	TRBJ1-1	TGCGCCAGCAGCCAAGATGGGTGGGGGACTGAAGCTTTCTTT	CASSQDGWGTEAFF
TRBV19	-	-	TRBJ1-1	TGTGCCAGTACCATGGTGGGGGCTGAAGCTTTCTTT	CASTMVGAEAFF
TRBV28	-	-	TRBJ1-3	TGTGCCAGCAGACCGCTAAGGGGTTCACTAAACACCATATATTTT	CASRPLRGSLNTIYF
TRBV7-6	-	-	TRBJ1-5	TGTGCCAGCAGCTTAGAGGAGGATCAGCCCCAGCATTTT	CASSLEEDQPQHF
TRBV5-1	-	-	TRBJ2-7	TGCGCCAGCAGCATCGGGCCGACCTACGAGCAGTACTTC	CASSIGPTYEQYF
TRBV5-6	few	-	TRBJ1-1	TGTGCCAGCAGCTTGGGGGTTAGGGAAGCATTCGGTGAGAACACTGAAGCTTTCTTT	CASSLGVREAFGENTEAFF
TRBV3-1	-	-	TRBJ1-1	TGTGCCAGCAGCCAAGGGATTGAAGCTTTCTTT	CASSQGIEAFF
TRBV7-8	-	-	TRBJ1-1	TGTGCCAGCAGCTCCGACAGGATGAACACTGAAGCTTTCTTT	CASSSDRMNTEAFF
TRBV7-9	few	-	TRBJ2-7	TGTGCCAGCAGACAAGAGGGGAGAGAGCAGTACTTC	CASRQEGREQYF
TRBV7-9	-	TRBD2	TRBJ2-1	TGTGCCAGCAGAGGCGGGGGTCTCTCCTACAATGAGCAGTTCTTC	CASRGGGLSYNEQFF
TRBV12-3/TRBV12-4	few	-	TRBJ2-5	TGTGCCAGCAGTCGCGGTCCCTTCGGGACCCAGTACTTC	CASSRGPFGTQYF
TRBV28	few	-	TRBJ1-4	TGTGCCAGCAGTCCCCTGGGGCCGGCGGCGGCTAATGAAAAACTGTTTTTT	CASSPLGPAAANEKLFF
TRBV29-1	-	-	TRBJ1-2	TGCAGCGTTGGTAGGCTTAACTATGGCTACACCTTC	CSVGRLNYGYTF
TRBV28	-	TRBD1	TRBJ2-7	TGTGCCAGCAGGGAAACGACAGGGGGCCTTACCTACGAGCAGTACTTC	CASRETTGGLTYEQYF
TRBV7-2	few	-	TRBJ1-1	TGTGCCAGCAGCTTAGGAATTCGTGGGCCCAGTAGGGTCATGAACACTGAAGCTTTCTTT	CASSLGIRGPSRVMNTEAFF
TRBV4-3	-	TRBD2	TRBJ2-3	TGCGCCAGCAGCCAAGGACTAGCGGACACAGATACGCAGTATTTT	CASSQGLADTDTQYF
TRBV7-2	many	-	TRBJ1-6	TGTGCCAGCAGCCCAGGGGTGGGTGGGAATTCACCCCTCCACTTT	CASSPGVGGNSPLHF
TRBV11-2	-	-	TRBJ2-2	TGTGCCAGCAGCTTAGCAGGGAAGGCCCTGGACACCGTGGAGCTGTTTTTT	CASSLAGKALDTVELFF
TRBV2	-	-	TRBJ2-1	TGTGCCAGTCGCTACAATGAGCAGTTCTTC	CASRYNEQFF
TRBV13	-	TRBD2	TRBJ2-3	TGTGCCAGCAGCTTAGGGACTAGCCTGGATACGCAGTATTTT	CASSLGTSLDTQYF
TRBV28	-	TRBD1	TRBJ2-1	TGTGCCAGCAGTCTGACAGGGGCAAGCTCCTACAATGAGCAGTTCTTC	CASSLTGASSYNEQFF
TRBV11-2	few	-	TRBJ2-5	TGTGCCAGCAGCTTAGTATCGATACCCGGGGCAGAGACCCAGTACTTC	CASSLVSIPGAETQYF
TRBV28	-	TRBD2	TRBJ2-3	TGTGCCAGCAGTTTATCACTAGCGGGGGGGGCCCTCACAGATACGCAGTATTTT	CASSLSLAGGALTDTQYF
TRBV6-4	-	-	TRBJ2-2	TGTGCCAGCGTTGGGGACACCGGGGAGCTGTTTTTT	CASVGDTGELFF
TRBV6-2/TRBV6-3	few	-	TRBJ1-1	TGTGCCAGCAGTCCACCCGGACACCCGAACACTGAAGCTTTCTTT	CASSPPGHPNTEAFF
TRBV7-2	few	-	TRBJ2-3	TGTGCCAGCAGCTTAGCCGGGGCTGGGGATACGCAGTATTTT	CASSLAGAGDTQYF
TRBV7-2	few	TRBD2	TRBJ2-7	TGTGCCAGCAGCCTCGGGGCGGGGGAAGGAGGAGAGCAGTACTTC	CASSLGAGEGGEQYF
TRBV20-1	few	TRBD2	TRBJ2-4	TGCAGTGCTAGAAAACGGGGGGATTCCCGGAACATTCAGTACTTC	CSARKRGDSRNIQYF
TRBV25-1	few	-	TRBJ1-5	TGTGCCAGCAGTCCAGGGGTCGGCAATCAGCCCCAGCATTTT	CASSPGVGNQPQHF
TRBV7-6	few	TRBD1	TRBJ1-2	TGTGCCAGCAGCCCCCACCGGGACAGCTCATCCTGGGGCTACACCTTC	CASSPHRDSSSWGYTF
TRBV7-2	many	-	TRBJ2-3	TGTGCCAGCAGCTTAGACACGGTTGCGGGGGCCCTTACTTTCACAGATACGCAGTATTTT	CASSLDTVAGALTFTDTQYF
TRBV12-3/TRBV12-4	-	-	TRBJ1-2	TGTGCCAGCAGTCGACCCGGAAGGGACTATGGCTACACCTTC	CASSRPGRDYGYTF
TRBV19	few	-	TRBJ1-5	TGTGCCAGTATGGGGGGAGATAGCAATCAGCCCCAGCATTTT	CASMGGDSNQPQHF
TRBV25-1	-	-	TRBJ2-7	TGTGCCAGCAGTGAAGGAGGGCTCCTAGACGGGCAGTACTTC	CASSEGGLLDGQYF
TRBV7-6	-	TRBD1	TRBJ2-3	TGTGCCAGCAGCTTATTGAAGTCCGGGACAGGATACACAGATACGCAGTATTTT	CASSLLKSGTGYTDTQYF
TRBV6-6	few	-	TRBJ2-5	TGTGCCAGCAGTCGAGGGGGGATCGAGACCCAGTACTTC	CASSRGGIETQYF
TRBV7-9	-	-	TRBJ2-7	TGTGCCAGCAGCTCGGCAGGATATAGCTACGAGCAGTACTTC	CASSSAGYSYEQYF
TRBV5-6	-	-	TRBJ2-7	TGTGCCAGCAGCTTGACCGATCTGGCCGAGCAGTACTTC	CASSLTDLAEQYF
TRBV6-2/TRBV6-3	-	-	TRBJ1-1	TGTGCCAGCAGTTACTCGATAGGGGACCGCAGTGAAGCTTTCTTT	CASSYSIGDRSEAFF
TRBV7-2	-	-	TRBJ1-2	-	CASSLVGSGAGASTF
TRBV7-9	few	-	TRBJ1-4	TGTGCCAGCAGCTTAGCCATAAGCAGGGCCGACGAAAAACTGTTTTTT	CASSLAISRADEKLFF
TRBV6-2/TRBV6-3	-	TRBD1	TRBJ1-1	TGTGCCAGCACCTATCGCCGGGACAGCTTTGGGGACACTGAAGCTTTCTTT	CASTYRRDSFGDTEAFF
TRBV12-3/TRBV12-4	few	TRBD2	TRBJ2-1	TGTGCCAGCAACCTAGCGGGGGGGCCCATGTACAATGAGCAGTTCTTC	CASNLAGGPMYNEQFF
TRBV4-1	once	-	TRBJ1-5	TGCGCCAGCAGCCAGACTGGGGGACAGCCCCAGCATTTT	CASSQTGGQPQHF
TRBV4-1	few	-	TRBJ1-1	TGCGCCAGCAGCCAAGATAGGGTTAACACTGAAGCTTTCTTT	CASSQDRVNTEAFF
TRBV7-9	-	TRBD1	TRBJ2-5	TGTGCCAGCAGCTTAACGGACAGGGACAGGGAGACCCAGTACTTC	CASSLTDRDRETQYF
TRBV7-6	few	TRBD1	TRBJ2-1	TGTGCCAGCAGCCGGGACAGAGGAAAGGAGCAGTTCTTC	CASSRDRGKEQFF
TRBV7-3	few	-	TRBJ2-5	TGTGCCAGCAGCTTAGGGGCAGATAACCAAGAGACCCAGTACTTC	CASSLGADNQETQYF